The 32 T cell receptor beta chains in this list originate from one sample, sequenced in a study of beta chain features in type 1 diabetes. Study-wide results and limits: Among all four CD4+ subsets, Type 1 diabetes patients had TCRB CDR3s that were moderately but significantly shorter.

These receptors' antigens are unknown. Expressed TCRB transcripts were sequenced after all isolated RNA was converted to cDNA. Generated by immunoSEQ multiplex PCR, the TCRdb table keeps only in-frame clones and is missing some. The sample includes 600,000 to 750,000 clones, 12% seen only once; the top ten take roughly 0.12%. The sequenced sample consisted of naive CD4+ T cells from blood. These receptors all stem from a man younger than 45 with type 1 diabetes.

This rearrangement joins TRBV6-5 to TRBJ2-2; TRBD2 might be the D (6 bases). There are 13 residues in the CDR3. V was clipped by 7 bases and J by 7 bases, with 13 bases between them. Germline CDR1 reads MNHEY; CDR2 reads SVGAGI. The CDR3 region is CASTLPGSGELFF. In DNA, the CDR3 is TGTGCCAGCACTTTACCCGGGAGCGGGGAGCTGTTTTTT.

The gene calls are TRBV5-1 and TRBJ2-1; TRBD2 matches 13 bases. The length of the CDR3 is 16 residues. Germline-derived CDR1 and CDR2 are SGHRS and YFSETQ. The V segment lost 3 bases and the J segment 3 bases; nucleotides outside the gene matches: 3. CDR3 sequence reads: CASSSGTSGDYNEQFF. In nucleotides, the CDR3 is TGCGCCAGCAGCTCCGGGACTAGCGGGGACTACAATGAGCAGTTCTTC. The full variable domain, in which reference TRBV5-1 and TRBJ2-1 provide the parts outside the CDR3, is KAGVTQTPRYLIKTRGQQVTLSCSPISGHRSVSWYQQTPGQGLQFLFEYFSETQRNKGNFPGRFSGRQFSNSRSEMNVSTLELGDSALYLCASSSGTSGDYNEQFFGPGTRLTVL.

The chain uses TRBV7-6 and TRBJ1-2, with 7 bases fitting TRBD1. Germline trimming cut 4 bases from V and 4 bases from J; bases unmatched to any gene: 12. There are 16 residues in the CDR3. The V gene's germline CDR1 is SGHVS and CDR2 FNYEAQ. CDR3 coding DNA: TGTGCCAGCAGCTCAGGGAACAGGGGAATCTCCTATGGCTACACCTTC. This codes for CASSSGNRGISYGYTF. Supplemented by reference TRBV7-6 and TRBJ1-2, the full variable domain reads GAGVSQSPRYKVTKRGQDVALRCDPISGHVSLYWYRQALGQGPEFLTYFNYEAQQDKSGLPNDRFSAERPEGSISTLTIQRTEQRDSAMYRCASSSGNRGISYGYTFGSGTRLTVV.

The sample holds a few counts of this clone. The chain is built from TRBV15 and TRBJ1-4, with D perhaps TRBD1 (5 bases). In germline, CDR1 is LNHNV, CDR2 YYDKDF (reference sequence). CDR3 length equals 14 residues. V was pared by 6 bases and J by 6 bases, with 14 bases between. Here the CDR3 DNA reads TGTGCCACCAGAGAGACAGCGACGCATGAAAAACTGTTTTTT. Translating gives CATRETATHEKLFF.

V and J are TRBV18 and TRBJ1-5; no reliable D call. The CDR3 totals 13 residues. The V and J ends lost 3 bases and 7 bases respectively, with 10 bases between them. Germline lookup yields CDR1 KGHSH and CDR2 LQKENI. CDR3 DNA: TGTGCCAGCTCACCGACGAGTCACCAGCCCCAGCATTTT. Encoded protein: CASSPTSHQPQHF.

This clone was counted only a few times. The rearrangement uses TRBV4-2 and TRBJ1-2; no definite D call. CDR1 is LGHNA and CDR2 is YNFKEQ in the germline V gene. The ends were cut back, 4 bases at V and 0 bases at J, with 9 bases in the middle. There are 14 residues in the CDR3. The CDR3 sequence is CASSPGYTNYGYTF. CDR3 DNA sequence: TGTGCCAGCAGCCCGGGATATACTAACTATGGCTACACCTTC.

This clone was found a few times. The chain combines TRBV11-2 with TRBJ2-3; TRBD1 agrees at 7 bases. The V gene's germline CDR1 is SGHAT and CDR2 FQNNGV. J gave up 2 bases and V 3 bases, and 5 bases lay outside the gene matches. This CDR3 spans 15 amino acids. The CDR3 loop reads CASSLTGQATDTQYF. The CDR3 coding sequence is TGTGCCAGCAGCTTGACAGGGCAAGCCACAGATACGCAGTATTTT.

The gene calls are TRBV2 and TRBJ2-5; TRBD1 matches at 8 bases. Trimming took 8 bases from V and 2 from J; bases not matched to a gene: 7. CDR1 is SNHLY and CDR2 is FYNNEI in the germline V gene. There are 14 residues in the CDR3. For the CDR3, the DNA is TGTGCCAGCGTGGACAGGGTGTATCAAGAGACCCAGTACTTC. It specifies CASVDRVYQETQYF. The variable domain in full, completed from reference TRBV2 and TRBJ2-5, reads EPEVTQTPSHQVTQMGQEVILRCVPISNHLYFYWYRQILGQKVEFLVSFYNNEISEKSEIFDDQFSVERPDGSNFTLKIRSTKLEDSAMYFCASVDRVYQETQYFGPGTRLLVL.

The chain uses TRBV10-3 and TRBJ1-5; D possibly corresponds to TRBD1 (5 bases). Germline CDR1 and CDR2: ENHRY and SYGVKD. The CDR3 extends over 16 amino acids. Deletions cut 1 base from V and 1 base from J, with 11 bases between. Here the CDR3 DNA reads TGTGCCATCAGTGAGTGGAAGGGGCTGAGCAATCAGCCCCAGCATTTT. Protein: CAISEWKGLSNQPQHF.

This chain joins TRBV2 and TRBJ1-4; 7 positions match TRBD1. Germline loops: CDR1 SNHLY, CDR2 FYNNEI. With V trimmed by 4 bases and J by 5 bases, 4 bases remained unmatched. The CDR3 extends over 14 amino acids. CDR3 DNA: TGTGCCAGCAGTGTGGGGACAGCAAATGAAAAACTGTTTTTT. This translates into CASSVGTANEKLFF.

This clone appeared a few times. V gene TRBV27 combines with J gene TRBJ2-3; 9 nucleotides align to TRBD1. This CDR3 contains 15 residues. Germline V lookup: CDR1 MNHEY, CDR2 SMNVEV (reference sequence). Trimming removed 5 bases from V and 3 bases from J; junction bases left unmatched: 6. The CDR3 protein is CASSPGQGRTDTQYF. The CDR3 bases are TGTGCCAGCAGTCCAGGACAGGGGAGAACAGATACGCAGTATTTT.

The rearrangement uses TRBV14 and TRBJ1-2; 8 bases are a match to TRBD1. After removal of 4 bases from V and 3 bases from J, the junction contained 4 bases not matched to a gene. The CDR3 sequence is 14 residues long. Germline lookup yields CDR1 SGHDN and CDR2 FVKESK. CDR3 nucleotide sequence: TGTGCCAGCAGCCGCCCAGGGGGCTACTATGGCTACACCTTC. It translates to CASSRPGGYYGYTF. Together with reference TRBV14 and TRBJ1-2, the CDR3 gives the full variable domain: EAGVTQFPSHSVIEKGQTVTLRCDPISGHDNLYWYRRVMGKEIKFLLHFVKESKQDESGMPNNRFLAERTGGTYSTLKVQPAELEDSGVYFCASSRPGGYYGYTFGSGTRLTVV.

This clone turned up a few times. The chain carries TRBV2 and TRBJ1-2; 7 positions agree with TRBD1. Germline V gives CDR1 SNHLY, CDR2 FYNNEI. Unmatched junction bases numbered 11, after V lost 4 bases and J lost 6 bases. This CDR3 spans 15 amino acids. The CDR3 loop is CASSGVPGTADGYTF. The CDR3 DNA is TGTGCCAGCAGTGGTGTACCCGGGACAGCGGATGGCTACACCTTC.

CDR3 loop: CASSSGGSDYGYTF. DNA for the CDR3: TGTGCCAGCAGCTCCGGGGGTAGTGATTATGGCTACACCTTC. The chain recombines TRBV7-2 with TRBJ1-2; tentatively, D is TRBD1 (5 bases). V gave up 4 bases and J gave up 5 bases, with 14 bases separating them. The CDR3 length is 14 residues. The V gene's germline CDR1 is SGHTA and CDR2 FQGNSA.

This chain joins TRBV2 and TRBJ1-5; D is ambiguous. The CDR3 is 12 amino acids. Germline-derived CDR1 and CDR2 are SNHLY and FYNNEI. V lost 4 bases and J lost 6, with 7 bases in between. The CDR3 loop reads CASSVGVQPQHF. The DNA of the CDR3 is TGTGCCAGCAGTGTGGGAGTTCAGCCCCAGCATTTT.

The rearrangement joins TRBV2 to TRBJ1-3; D gene unclear. Per germline, CDR1 SNHLY and CDR2 FYNNEI. Trimming left V 4 bases short and J 3 bases short, with 10 bases between. This CDR3 spans 14 amino acids. CDR3 region: CASSVGPNGNTIYF. CDR3 nucleotides: TGTGCCAGCAGTGTTGGCCCGAATGGAAACACCATATATTTT.

The chain recombines TRBV5-6 with TRBJ2-3; D remains ambiguous. Germline CDR1 SGHDT, CDR2 YYEEEE. The CDR3 sequence is 16 residues long. Trimming took 2 bases from V and 2 from J, leaving 15 bases between them. DNA for the CDR3: TGTGCCAGCAGCTTCCGGGCTCCCGCCTTCACAGATACGCAGTATTTT. The encoded protein is CASSFRAPAFTDTQYF.

This clone was seen a few times. The chain links TRBV7-2 to TRBJ1-5; 8 bases match TRBD1. CDR3 length equals 14 residues. The germline V gene encodes CDR1 SGHTA and CDR2 FQGNSA. J lost 7 bases, V lost 5 bases, and 7 bases had no gene match. The CDR3: CASSRQGWVQPQHF. Written as DNA, the CDR3 is TGTGCCAGCAGCCGACAGGGGTGGGTCCAGCCCCAGCATTTT.

This clone was found a few times. Other DNA sequences from this sample encode an identical CDR3 as well. The V and J genes are TRBV5-1 and TRBJ2-1; 8 nucleotides match TRBD1. This CDR3 contains 14 residues. Germline V gene sequence: CDR1 SGHRS, CDR2 YFSETQ. The trim removed 3 bases at V and 4 bases at J, leaving 3 bases unmatched. Here the CDR3 reads CASSSDRVYNEQFF. The CDR3 region has the DNA TGCGCCAGCAGCTCGGACAGGGTATACAATGAGCAGTTCTTC.

V gene TRBV4-2 combines with J gene TRBJ2-4; D unclear. This CDR3 contains 14 residues. V was clipped by 3 bases and J by 1 base, with 7 bases between them. Per the germline V gene, CDR1 is LGHNA and CDR2 is YNFKEQ. The CDR3 DNA is TGTGCCAGCAGCCATCCTCGGGCCAAAAACATTCAGTACTTC. Amino acids: CASSHPRAKNIQYF.

This clone occurred a few times. This chain joins TRBV6-5 and TRBJ2-2, with 7 bases lining up with TRBD1. This CDR3 contains 16 residues. Per the germline V gene, CDR1 is MNHEY and CDR2 is SVGAGI. The V and J ends lost 2 bases and 6 bases, in that order; junction bases with no gene match: 9. CDR3: CASSYIRPTGSGELFF. CDR3 DNA: TGTGCCAGCAGTTACATCCGACCGACAGGGTCCGGGGAGCTGTTTTTT.

The chain links TRBV5-6 to TRBJ1-4, with 8 bases matching TRBD1. V lost 2 bases to trimming and J lost 8 bases; unmatched junction nucleotides: 5. The CDR3 has 14 amino acids. CDR1 is SGHDT, CDR2 YYEEEE, per germline. The CDR3: CASSFGQGAEKLFF. CDR3 bases: TGTGCCAGCAGCTTCGGACAGGGAGCGGAAAAACTGTTTTTT. Supplemented by reference TRBV5-6 and TRBJ1-4, the full variable domain reads DAGVTQSPTHLIKTRGQQVTLRCSPKSGHDTVSWYQQALGQGPQFIFQYYEEEERQRGNFPDRFSGHQFPNYSSELNVNALLLGDSALYLCASSFGQGAEKLFFGSGTQLSVL.

This clone was recorded a few times. The rearrangement links TRBV9 to TRBJ1-4; maybe TRBD1 (5 bases). V dropped 4 bases and J dropped 0 bases, with 10 bases sitting between them. The CDR3 is 15 amino acids. Germline assignment: CDR1 SGDLS and CDR2 YYNGEE. This CDR3 is CASSLQGSTNEKLFF. CDR3 sequence (DNA): TGTGCCAGCAGCCTCCAGGGTTCAACTAATGAAAAACTGTTTTTT.

This clone was seen a handful of times. The V and J genes are TRBV25-1 and TRBJ2-2, with 9 bases aligning to TRBD1. This CDR3 comprises 18 residues. The J segment lost 0 bases and the V segment lost 3 bases, leaving 8 bases of the junction unmatched. Per germline, CDR1 MGHDK and CDR2 SYGVNS. CDR3 protein: CASSDPGQGLANTGELFF. In DNA form, the CDR3 reads TGTGCCAGCAGTGACCCGGGACAGGGCTTAGCGAACACCGGGGAGCTGTTTTTT.

The chain links TRBV15 to TRBJ2-5; no clear D gene. The CDR3 covers 15 residues. With 0 bases removed from V and 5 bases from J, the gap between germline ends came to 13 bases. From germline, CDR1 is LNHNV and CDR2 YYDKDF (reference sequence). Written as DNA, the CDR3 is TGTGCCACCAGCAGAGATCTCGCATTGACGGAGACCCAGTACTTC. It yields the protein CATSRDLALTETQYF.

This rearrangement joins TRBV5-1 to TRBJ1-2; a weak D match, TRBD1 (5 bases). The germline V and J ends were trimmed by 4 bases and 12 bases, with 13 bases remaining between them. Germline V CDR1 and CDR2: SGHRS, YFSETQ. The length of the CDR3 is 11 residues. The CDR3, as DNA: TGCGCCAGCAGCGGGACTGGGGAAGACACCTTC. Translated: CASSGTGEDTF.

The rearrangement joins TRBV7-9 to TRBJ1-1, with no clear D. V shed 4 bases and J shed 1 base, with 19 bases lying between them. This CDR3 spans 17 amino acids. In germline, CDR1 is SEHNR, CDR2 FQNEAQ (reference sequence). CDR3 sequence reads: CASSSPSERDQNTEAFF. For the CDR3, the DNA is TGTGCCAGCAGCTCCCCAAGTGAGCGCGATCAGAACACTGAAGCTTTCTTT.

The V call is TRBV28, the J call TRBJ2-7; D might be TRBD2 (5 bases). CDR3 size: 14 residues. Germline-derived CDR1 and CDR2 are MDHEN and SYDVKM. Between the trimmed V and J ends, which lost 6 bases and 3 bases, there was a span of 15 bases. CDR3 sequence (DNA): TGTGCCAGCAGGAGGACCGGAGGCGGCTACGAGCAGTACTTC. This gives the protein CASRRTGGGYEQYF.

This clone was seen only a few times. The chain couples TRBV6-5 to TRBJ2-5; 9 nucleotides agree with TRBD1. The germline gives CDR1 MNHEY, CDR2 SVGAGI. The CDR3 totals 15 residues. Unmatched junction bases numbered 10, after V lost 6 bases and J lost 5 bases. The CDR3 DNA reads TGTGCCAGCAGAGACAGGGGGTCAGTCGCGGAGACCCAGTACTTC. Translation: CASRDRGSVAETQYF.

The CDR3 spells CASSSVNVLTF. In DNA form, the CDR3 reads TGTGCCAGCAGCTCAGTAAACGTCCTGACTTTC. The J gene is TRBJ2-6, the V gene TRBV7-2; D remains unclear. Per germline, CDR1 SGHTA and CDR2 FQGNSA. The CDR3 totals 11 residues. V was trimmed by 4 bases and J by 10 bases, leaving 5 bases between them.

This CDR3 reads CASSSQGVDYGYTF. CDR3 nucleotide sequence: TGTGCCAGCAGCTCACAGGGGGTAGACTATGGCTACACCTTC. The chain joins TRBV7-9 to TRBJ1-2; 8 nucleotides agree with TRBD1. The J segment lost 3 bases and the V segment lost 4 bases, leaving 4 bases of the junction unmatched. The germline V gene has CDR1 SEHNR and CDR2 FQNEAQ (reference sequence). The CDR3 totals 14 residues.

This clone was seen only a few times. This rearrangement joins TRBV6-5 to TRBJ1-3; 7 nucleotides line up with TRBD1. Germline V gene sequence: CDR1 MNHEY, CDR2 SVGAGI. The V segment lost 5 bases and the J segment 2 bases; nucleotides outside the gene matches: 6. This CDR3 is 15 amino acids long. Here the CDR3 reads CASSLTGNPGNTIYF. In nucleotides, the CDR3 is TGTGCCAGCAGTCTGACAGGGAACCCTGGAAACACCATATATTTT.